This is a list of T cell receptor beta chains from one sample in a study of cytomegalovirus exposure and HLA in healthy donors. Sequencing used immunoSEQ multiplex PCR; TCRdb keeps in-frame clones, though not all of them. The sample gives about 140,000 clones, around 85% of which show up once; around 1.3% is in the top ten. The specimen was PBMCs. The origin of the receptors is a female donor in good health and CMV-seronegative. Each CDR3 is given with its conserved first and last residue. The D gene is left open where the match is weak. Size is omitted from some rows. Given values are once, few, many or a class for expanded clones.

len: 16
abundance: .
v_gene: TRBV27
d_gene: TRBD1
j_gene: TRBJ2-1
CDR3nt: TGTGCCAGCAGTTCCTCGAGGACAGGGGGCTTCAATGAGCAGTTCTTC
CDR3aa: CASSSSRTGGFNEQFF

len: 14
abundance: .
v_gene: TRBV4-2
d_gene: .
j_gene: TRBJ2-7
CDR3nt: TGTGCCAGCAGCCAAGTCCAGGGATTCTACGAGCAGTACTTC
CDR3aa: CASSQVQGFYEQYF

len: 14
abundance: .
v_gene: TRBV7-9
d_gene: TRBD1
j_gene: TRBJ1-2
CDR3nt: TGTGCCAGCAGCGGAGGGACAGGGAGGAAGGGCTACACCTTC
CDR3aa: CASSGGTGRKGYTF

len: 15
abundance: .
v_gene: TRBV10-2
d_gene: TRBD1
j_gene: TRBJ2-1
CDR3nt: TGCGCCAGCAGCAGACAGGGGGAGATCTACAATGAGCAGTTCTTC
CDR3aa: CASSRQGEIYNEQFF

len: 16
abundance: .
v_gene: TRBV18
d_gene: .
j_gene: TRBJ1-5
CDR3nt: TGTGCCAGCTCACCGCAAGGGGGGGGCCGCAATCAGCCCCAGCATTTT
CDR3aa: CASSPQGGGRNQPQHF

len: 17
abundance: .
v_gene: TRBV10-3
d_gene: TRBD2
j_gene: TRBJ2-1
CDR3nt: TGTGCCATCAGTGAGGTGGGACTAGCGGGAGTTGGCAATGAGCAGTTCTTC
CDR3aa: CAISEVGLAGVGNEQFF

len: 15
abundance: .
v_gene: TRBV28
d_gene: .
j_gene: TRBJ1-1
CDR3nt: TGTGCCAGCAGTTTTCAAGACAGGAAGGACACTGAAGCTTTCTTT
CDR3aa: CASSFQDRKDTEAFF

len: 15
abundance: .
v_gene: TRBV5-1
d_gene: TRBD2
j_gene: TRBJ2-1
CDR3nt: TGCGCCAGCAGCTTGGGACTAGCGGGATGGGATGAGCAGTTCTTC
CDR3aa: CASSLGLAGWDEQFF

len: 15
abundance: .
v_gene: TRBV27
d_gene: .
j_gene: TRBJ1-2
CDR3nt: TGTGCCAGCAGTTTAACCAGGGGAAAGGACTATGGCTACACCTTC
CDR3aa: CASSLTRGKDYGYTF

len: 14
abundance: .
v_gene: TRBV27
d_gene: .
j_gene: TRBJ2-7
CDR3nt: TGTGCCAGCAACGAAGCAGGTACAACCCACGAGCAGTACTTC
CDR3aa: CASNEAGTTHEQYF

len: 14
abundance: few
v_gene: TRBV9
d_gene: TRBD2
j_gene: TRBJ2-3
CDR3nt: TGTGCCAGCAGCGGGACTAGCGGGACAGATACGCAGTATTTT
CDR3aa: CASSGTSGTDTQYF

len: 15
abundance: .
v_gene: TRBV15
d_gene: .
j_gene: TRBJ1-5
CDR3nt: TGTGCCACCAGCAGAGATCGGTCCCCGAATCAGCCCCAGCATTTT
CDR3aa: CATSRDRSPNQPQHF

len: 15
abundance: .
v_gene: TRBV28
d_gene: TRBD1
j_gene: TRBJ2-2
CDR3nt: TGTGCCAGCAGTTTATACAGGGGGGAAACCGGGGAGCTGTTTTTT
CDR3aa: CASSLYRGETGELFF

len: 14
abundance: .
v_gene: TRBV5-5
d_gene: TRBD2
j_gene: TRBJ2-5
CDR3nt: TGTGCCAGCAGCCAAATAGCGGGAGCAGAGACCCAGTACTTC
CDR3aa: CASSQIAGAETQYF

len: 15
abundance: .
v_gene: TRBV4-2
d_gene: .
j_gene: TRBJ1-4
CDR3nt: TGTGCCAGCAGCCTGGAGGCCGGTCAAAATGAAAAACTGTTTTTT
CDR3aa: CASSLEAGQNEKLFF

len: 13
abundance: .
v_gene: TRBV7-9
d_gene: .
j_gene: TRBJ2-7
CDR3nt: TGTGCCAGCAGCTTAGCACAGTCCTACGAGCAGTACTTC
CDR3aa: CASSLAQSYEQYF

len: 15
abundance: .
v_gene: TRBV7-2
d_gene: .
j_gene: TRBJ2-7
CDR3nt: TGTGCCAGCAGCCGGGGATTAGCGGAATCCTACGAGCAGTACTTC
CDR3aa: CASSRGLAESYEQYF

len: 16
abundance: .
v_gene: TRBV11-2
d_gene: .
j_gene: TRBJ2-1
CDR3nt: TGTGCCAGCAGTCTAGACGGATTCAGCTCCTACAATGAGCAGTTCTTC
CDR3aa: CASSLDGFSSYNEQFF

len: 15
abundance: .
v_gene: TRBV6-5
d_gene: TRBD1
j_gene: TRBJ1-2
CDR3nt: TGTGCCAGCAACACACCCCGGACAGGGATGAGTGGCTACACCTTC
CDR3aa: CASNTPRTGMSGYTF

len: 13
abundance: once
v_gene: TRBV7-9
d_gene: .
j_gene: TRBJ2-1
CDR3nt: TGTGCCAGCAGCTTAACTGGGGCGAATGAGCAGTTCTTC
CDR3aa: CASSLTGANEQFF

len: 15
abundance: .
v_gene: TRBV2
d_gene: TRBD1
j_gene: TRBJ1-5
CDR3nt: TGTGCCAGCAGCCGGGACAGGGGGCAGGTTCAGCCCCAGCATTTT
CDR3aa: CASSRDRGQVQPQHF

len: 16
abundance: few
v_gene: TRBV5-6
d_gene: TRBD1
j_gene: TRBJ2-7
CDR3nt: TGTGCCAGCAGTTTATTACCGGGACAGACCTCCTACGAGCAGTACTTC
CDR3aa: CASSLLPGQTSYEQYF

len: 12
abundance: .
v_gene: TRBV6-6
d_gene: .
j_gene: TRBJ2-7
CDR3nt: TGTGCCAGCAAGGAGCAATCCTACGAGCAGTACTTC
CDR3aa: CASKEQSYEQYF

len: 13
abundance: .
v_gene: TRBV5-1
d_gene: TRBD1
j_gene: TRBJ1-1
CDR3nt: TGCGCCAGCCTAGGACAGGAGGGAACCGAAGCTTTCTTT
CDR3aa: CASLGQEGTEAFF

len: 14
abundance: .
v_gene: TRBV27
d_gene: TRBD1
j_gene: TRBJ1-4
CDR3nt: TGTGCCAGCAGGCAGGGGGCGGGTAATGAAAAACTGTTTTTT
CDR3aa: CASRQGAGNEKLFF

len: 14
abundance: .
v_gene: TRBV2
d_gene: .
j_gene: TRBJ1-2
CDR3nt: TGTGCCAGCAGTGGAACATCGCTGAACTATGGCTACACCTTC
CDR3aa: CASSGTSLNYGYTF

len: 14
abundance: .
v_gene: TRBV6-5
d_gene: .
j_gene: TRBJ2-3
CDR3nt: TGTGCCAGCAGGGAGGGCCTTCGCACAGATACGCAGTATTTT
CDR3aa: CASREGLRTDTQYF

len: 16
abundance: few
v_gene: TRBV7-8
d_gene: TRBD2
j_gene: TRBJ2-1
CDR3nt: TGTGCCAGCACCCCTCCGGGACTAGCGGTATACAATGAGCAGTTCTTC
CDR3aa: CASTPPGLAVYNEQFF

len: 13
abundance: few
v_gene: TRBV6-5
d_gene: .
j_gene: TRBJ1-1
CDR3nt: TGTGCCAGCAGTTACTCGAACGGGGGTAAAGCTTTCTTT
CDR3aa: CASSYSNGGKAFF

len: 15
abundance: .
v_gene: TRBV14
d_gene: TRBD1
j_gene: TRBJ1-4
CDR3nt: TGTGCCAGCAGCCGAAACAGGGGGCTAGATGAAAAACTGTTTTTT
CDR3aa: CASSRNRGLDEKLFF

len: 13
abundance: .
v_gene: TRBV18
d_gene: TRBD1
j_gene: TRBJ2-7
CDR3nt: TGTGCCAGCTCACCGACAGGGACCTACGAGCAGTACTTC
CDR3aa: CASSPTGTYEQYF

len: 12
abundance: .
v_gene: TRBV7-2
d_gene: .
j_gene: TRBJ2-7
CDR3nt: TGTGCCAGCAGCGGTAGCAGCTACGAGCAGTACTTC
CDR3aa: CASSGSSYEQYF

len: 14
abundance: .
v_gene: TRBV5-6
d_gene: .
j_gene: TRBJ1-5
CDR3nt: TGTGCCAGCAGCTTGGCCGGGGGGGGTCAGCCCCAGCATTTT
CDR3aa: CASSLAGGGQPQHF

len: 15
abundance: .
v_gene: TRBV6-5
d_gene: .
j_gene: TRBJ1-2
CDR3nt: TGTGCCAGCAGTTACTCGGAGGGTGGGCGTTCGGGCTACACCTTC
CDR3aa: CASSYSEGGRSGYTF

len: 18
abundance: .
v_gene: TRBV12-5
d_gene: TRBD2
j_gene: TRBJ2-5
CDR3nt: TGTGCTAGTGGTCTCTGCACGACTAGCGGGAGGGGGCAGGAGACCCAGTACTTC
CDR3aa: CASGLCTTSGRGQETQYF

len: 15
abundance: .
v_gene: TRBV9
d_gene: .
j_gene: TRBJ2-1
CDR3nt: TGTGCCAGCAGCGTCCAGGGCAGCTCCTACAATGAGCAGTTCTTC
CDR3aa: CASSVQGSSYNEQFF

len: 12
abundance: once
v_gene: TRBV19
d_gene: .
j_gene: TRBJ1-2
CDR3nt: TGTGCCAGTAGTATAGCACAGATTGGCTACACCTTC
CDR3aa: CASSIAQIGYTF

len: 13
abundance: .
v_gene: TRBV25-1
d_gene: .
j_gene: TRBJ2-7
CDR3nt: TGTGCCAACTACCGGGACACCTCCTACGAGCAGTACTTC
CDR3aa: CANYRDTSYEQYF

len: 14
abundance: .
v_gene: TRBV29-1
d_gene: .
j_gene: TRBJ1-5
CDR3nt: TGCAGCGTTGATAGCGACGGGAGCAATCAGCCCCAGCATTTT
CDR3aa: CSVDSDGSNQPQHF

len: 19
abundance: .
v_gene: TRBV5-6
d_gene: TRBD2
j_gene: TRBJ2-2
CDR3nt: TGTGCCAGCAGCTCTGCGACTAGCGGGAAGGAAGGTTGGACCGGGGAGCTGTTTTTT
CDR3aa: CASSSATSGKEGWTGELFF

len: 15
abundance: few
v_gene: TRBV6-1
d_gene: .
j_gene: TRBJ2-6
CDR3nt: TGTGCCAGCAGTGAAGACAGCTCTGGGGCCAACGTCCTGACTTTC
CDR3aa: CASSEDSSGANVLTF

len: 18
abundance: .
v_gene: TRBV4-2
d_gene: TRBD2
j_gene: TRBJ2-2
CDR3nt: TGTGCCAGCAGCCAAGATCCGGCGGGAGGGCCGGGGACCGGGGAGCTGTTTTTT
CDR3aa: CASSQDPAGGPGTGELFF

len: 15
abundance: .
v_gene: TRBV13
d_gene: TRBD1
j_gene: TRBJ2-7
CDR3nt: TGTGCCAGCAGCTTAGTAGGGACAGGCTACTACGAGCAGTACTTC
CDR3aa: CASSLVGTGYYEQYF

len: 12
abundance: .
v_gene: TRBV12-5
d_gene: TRBD2
j_gene: TRBJ2-1
CDR3nt: TGTGCTAGTGCCCAGACCGCGGGAGTGCAGTTCTTC
CDR3aa: CASAQTAGVQFF

len: 12
abundance: .
v_gene: TRBV2
d_gene: .
j_gene: TRBJ2-7
CDR3nt: TGTGCCAGCAGTCGACTAGCCTACGAGCAGTACTTC
CDR3aa: CASSRLAYEQYF

len: 11
abundance: .
v_gene: TRBV4-2
d_gene: .
j_gene: TRBJ2-7
CDR3nt: TGTGCCAGCAGCCCCACCTACGAGCAGTACTTC
CDR3aa: CASSPTYEQYF

len: 15
abundance: .
v_gene: TRBV29-1
d_gene: TRBD1
j_gene: TRBJ2-1
CDR3nt: TGCAGCGTTGAATTCCAGGGGGATTCCTACAATGAGCAGTTCTTC
CDR3aa: CSVEFQGDSYNEQFF

len: 14
abundance: .
v_gene: TRBV7-9
d_gene: TRBD1
j_gene: TRBJ1-5
CDR3nt: TGTGCCAGCAGCGGACAGGGGGCGGAACAGCCCCAGCATTTT
CDR3aa: CASSGQGAEQPQHF

len: 14
abundance: .
v_gene: TRBV19
d_gene: TRBD1
j_gene: TRBJ1-1
CDR3nt: TGTGCCAGTAGGGCACAGGGGGCGACCGCTGAAGCTTTCTTT
CDR3aa: CASRAQGATAEAFF

len: 13
abundance: .
v_gene: TRBV28
d_gene: .
j_gene: TRBJ1-1
CDR3nt: TGTGCCAGCAGTTTGGGACAAGTCCCCGGAGCTTTCTTT
CDR3aa: CASSLGQVPGAFF

len: 14
abundance: .
v_gene: TRBV2
d_gene: .
j_gene: TRBJ2-7
CDR3nt: TGTGCCAGCAGTTACTCAGACTCTTCCTACGAGCAGTACTTC
CDR3aa: CASSYSDSSYEQYF

len: 15
abundance: .
v_gene: TRBV5-1
d_gene: .
j_gene: TRBJ2-1
CDR3nt: TGCGCCAGCAGCTTCAGGCAGGGGGGTTACAATGAGCAGTTCTTC
CDR3aa: CASSFRQGGYNEQFF